This T cell receptor (beta chain) came from a study of spatial heterogeneity in lung cancer. Each CDR3 protein gets one entry after TCRdb re-called the 5' RACE reads with MiXCR. This table has around 21,000 distinct CDR3 sequences, around 5% appearing once. Stated time point: sample taken at primary tumor resection. The donor population consisted of just over 70 patients with untreated, early-stage non-small cell lung cancer. Whole RNA was taken from tumor, nontumor lung or frozen PBMC; it was then sequenced unsorted. The sample holds many counts of this clonotype. Its antigen is still unknown. Study results and limitations: Expanded alpha and beta TCR counts within tumors tracked tumor mutation counts. Tumor T cells had an estimated coverage that came to 7% to 8% for alpha chains and around 12% for beta chains.

This CDR3 is 16 amino acids long. Germline V CDR1 and CDR2: SGHAT, FQDESV (reference sequence). The V and J ends lost 2 bases and 1 base respectively, with 12 bases between them. This specimen was lung tumor tissue, taken at surgery. The chain combines TRBV11-1 with TRBJ2-4; D is possibly TRBD2 (7 bases). The sequence came from a male donor with early-stage non-small cell lung cancer. The CDR3, as DNA: TGTGCCAGCAGCTTACGGGGGGCGCTGGCCAAAAACATTCAGTACTTC. Residues: CASSLRGALAKNIQYF.